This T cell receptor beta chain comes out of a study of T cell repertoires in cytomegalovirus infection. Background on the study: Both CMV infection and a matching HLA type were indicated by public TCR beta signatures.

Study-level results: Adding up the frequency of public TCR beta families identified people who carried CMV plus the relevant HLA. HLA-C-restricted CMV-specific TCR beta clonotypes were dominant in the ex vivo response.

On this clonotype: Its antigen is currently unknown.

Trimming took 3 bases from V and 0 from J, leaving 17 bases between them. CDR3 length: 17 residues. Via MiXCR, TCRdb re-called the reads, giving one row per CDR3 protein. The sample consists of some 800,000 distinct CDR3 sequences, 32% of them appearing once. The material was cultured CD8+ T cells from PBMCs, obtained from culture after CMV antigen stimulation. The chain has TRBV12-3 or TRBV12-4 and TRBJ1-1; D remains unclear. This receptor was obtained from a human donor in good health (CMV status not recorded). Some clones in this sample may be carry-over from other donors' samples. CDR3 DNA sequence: TGTGCCAGCAGTTTTATCACTGTGAAGTTAATGAACACTGAAGCTTTCTTT. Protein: CASSFITVKLMNTEAFF.